The 17 T cell receptor beta chains in this list originate from one sample, sequenced in a study of blood T cell repertoires in COVID-19. TCRdb's copy holds only in-frame clones and misses some; the assay was immunoSEQ multiplex PCR. In the table there are 130,000 to 150,000 clones, around 81% of which are singletons. Sequenced sample: peripheral blood. The receptors were gathered from a woman aged 45-65 years with acute or convalescent COVID-19.

V usage is TRBV19 and J usage is TRBJ1-2; TRBD1 might be the D (6 bases). Germline V gene data show CDR1 as LNHDA and CDR2 as SQIVND (reference sequence). CDR3 length: 13 residues. V lost 6 bases, J lost 8 bases, and 16 bases lay in between. CDR3 coding DNA: TGTGCCAGTAGACGCGGGGGGCGAAGCGGCTACACCTTC. Protein: CASRRGGRSGYTF.

The chain couples TRBV30 to TRBJ2-1; unclear D gene. The V and J ends lost 2 bases and 9 bases respectively, with 11 bases between them. The CDR3 is 12 amino acids. CDR1 and CDR2 (germline): GTSNPN, SVGIG (reference sequence). The CDR3 DNA sequence: TGTGCCTGGAGTTTACCGACTGGTGAGCAGTTCTTC. Translation: CAWSLPTGEQFF.

This chain uses TRBV5-8 with TRBJ2-5, with TRBD2 matching over 7 bases. The V segment lost 2 bases and the J segment 4 bases; nucleotides outside the gene matches: 11. The CDR3 sequence is 16 residues long. Germline-derived CDR1 and CDR2 are SGHTS and YDEGEE. The CDR3 spells CASSFTSTSPPETQYF. The CDR3 DNA is TGTGCCAGCAGCTTCACATCGACTAGCCCCCCAGAGACCCAGTACTTC.

The chain recombines TRBV7-3 with TRBJ2-5; 7 nucleotides match TRBD1. V shed 5 bases, J shed 1 base, and the junction held 13 bases outside the gene matches. Germline V CDR1 and CDR2: SGHTA, FQGTGA. This CDR3 has 17 amino acids. The CDR3 DNA follows: TGTGCCAGCAGCCTTATTACCCGACAGGGTCTCCAAGAGACCCAGTACTTC. It codes for CASSLITRQGLQETQYF.

This clone occurred once. This chain uses TRBV7-3 with TRBJ2-7; 7 bases map to TRBD1. The CDR3 is 13 amino acids. Germline values: CDR1 SGHTA, CDR2 FQGTGA. The junction had 4 bases not matched to a gene; V was cut back by 2 bases and J by 6 bases. The CDR3 spells CASSLQGGGEQYF. The CDR3, as DNA: TGTGCCAGCAGCTTACAAGGGGGCGGCGAGCAGTACTTC.

This clone showed up just a few times. The chain uses TRBV7-2 and TRBJ1-6; D is uncertain. The V and J ends lost 8 bases and 4 bases respectively, with 15 bases between them. The CDR3 contains 15 residues. CDR1 SGHTA and CDR2 FQGNSA come from the germline V gene. DNA of the CDR3: TGTGCCAGCGCGGTTGGCAGCACATATAATTCACCCCTCCACTTT. Its protein is CASAVGSTYNSPLHF.

The sample holds a few counts of this clone. The chain is built from TRBV10-2 and TRBJ1-1, with 7 positions matching TRBD1. Germline CDR1 and CDR2: WSHSY and SAAADI. V gave up 4 bases and J gave up 6 bases; unmatched junction bases: 14. The CDR3 is 16 amino acids. In DNA, the CDR3 is TGCGCCAGCAGTGGGTATGAGGGGGCCGGGTGGGCTGAAGCTTTCTTT. It yields the protein CASSGYEGAGWAEAFF.

The genes are TRBV6-5 and TRBJ1-1; TRBD1 matches at 8 bases. Per germline, CDR1 MNHEY and CDR2 SVGAGI. The ends lost 10 bases at V and 4 bases at J; junction bases unmatched: 14. This CDR3 has 15 amino acids. The CDR3 reads CATFHGAGGPTEAFF. In DNA form, the CDR3 reads TGTGCCACCTTCCATGGTGCAGGGGGCCCCACTGAAGCTTTCTTT.

This clone appeared a single time. This chain's CDR3 is CASSFKGDTQYF. The CDR3 nucleotides read TGTGCCAGCAGTTTCAAGGGGGATACGCAGTATTTT. The chain uses TRBV27 and TRBJ2-3; tentatively, D is TRBD1 (5 bases). The CDR3 spans 12 residues. The germline gives CDR1 MNHEY, CDR2 SMNVEV (reference sequence). The V and J ends lost 3 bases and 6 bases respectively, with 7 bases between them.

The V gene is TRBV6-2 or TRBV6-3, the J gene TRBJ2-7, with D maybe TRBD2 (7 bases). Germline-derived CDR1 and CDR2 are MNHEY and SVGEGT. V lost 2 bases to trimming and J lost 0 bases, with 17 bases between them. CDR3 size: 17 residues. CDR3 sequence reads: CASSYRASGGNSYEQYF. DNA of the CDR3: TGTGCCAGCAGTTACCGCGCGTCGGGGGGCAACTCCTACGAGCAGTACTTC.

The chain joins TRBV15 to TRBJ1-5; D ambiguous. The CDR3 covers 15 residues. The V and J ends lost 11 bases and 6 bases respectively, with 23 bases between them. Germline-derived CDR1 and CDR2 are LNHNV and YYDKDF (reference sequence). The CDR3 reads CAAPVFAAGGQPQHF. The CDR3 bases are TGTGCCGCCCCGGTCTTCGCGGCTGGAGGTCAGCCCCAGCATTTT. Filled out from reference TRBV15 and TRBJ1-5, the complete variable domain reads DAMVIQNPRYQVTQFGKPVTLSCSQTLNHNVMYWYQQKSSQAPKLLFHYYDKDFNNEADTPDNFQSRRPNTSFCFLDIRSPGLGDTAMYLCAAPVFAAGGQPQHFGDGTRLSIL.

The chain couples TRBV19 to TRBJ1-1; D possibly corresponds to TRBD1 (5 bases). The CDR3 length is 16 residues. Germline CDR1 and CDR2: LNHDA and SQIVND (reference sequence). The V gene lost 5 bases and the J gene lost 1 base, with 17 bases spanning the gap. CDR3 DNA: TGTGCCAGTAGTTTCCTCGGGGGACCTGGGAACACTGAAGCTTTCTTT. It encodes CASSFLGGPGNTEAFF.

The chain couples TRBV3-1 (or the pseudogene TRBV3-2) to TRBJ1-6; D uncertain. V was cut by 3 bases and J by 5 bases, with 14 bases left in between. Germline CDR1 and CDR2: LGHDT and YNNKEL (reference sequence). This CDR3 has 16 residues. The CDR3 region has the DNA TGTGCCAGCAGCCATCGTTTCATACATCATAATTCACCCCTCCACTTT. Translating gives CASSHRFIHHNSPLHF.

The chain couples TRBV9 to TRBJ2-1; 13 nucleotides align to TRBD2. J was trimmed by 9 bases and V by 4 bases; bases with no gene match: 10. CDR3 length equals 16 residues. Germline loops: CDR1 SGDLS, CDR2 YYNGEE. The CDR3 here is CASSLATSGGRGEQFF. The CDR3 coding sequence is TGTGCCAGCAGCCTCGCGACTAGCGGGGGGAGGGGTGAGCAGTTCTTC.

CDR3 loop: CASSLGPTGGSYEQYF. For the CDR3, the DNA is TGTGCCAGCAGCTTGGGGCCAACAGGGGGGTCCTACGAGCAGTACTTC. The chain employs TRBV5-4 and TRBJ2-7; TRBD1 agrees at 8 bases. Germline CDR1 is SGHNT and CDR2 is YYREEE (reference sequence). The CDR3 loop spans 16 amino acids. V shed 0 bases and J 1 base; nucleotides not matched to a gene: 6.

This clone was counted a few times. The J gene is TRBJ2-7, the V gene TRBV6-5; D uncertain. With 4 bases removed from V and 6 bases from J, the gap between germline ends came to 16 bases. Looked up from germline, CDR1 is MNHEY and CDR2 is SVGAGI. The CDR3 has 14 residues. The CDR3 bases are TGTGCCAGCAGTTCGAGGCGTGGAGTTGGCGAGCAGTACTTC. This translates into CASSSRRGVGEQYF.

CDR3 sequence reads: CASSLVGTGEAFF. The CDR3 DNA reads TGTGCCAGCAGCTTAGTGGGGACAGGTGAAGCTTTCTTT. The chain uses TRBV7-2 and TRBJ1-1; 8 bases are a match to TRBD1. The CDR3 has 13 amino acids. The ends lost 1 base at V and 7 bases at J; junction bases unmatched: 2. Germline CDR1 reads SGHTA; CDR2 reads FQGNSA.